The rows below give T cell receptor beta chains drawn from one sample of a study of cytomegalovirus exposure and HLA in healthy donors. The data were produced by immunoSEQ multiplex PCR, yet TCRdb's version contains in-frame clones alone and is incomplete. In the table there are some 190,000 clones, 78% of which are singletons. Sequenced input: PBMCs. The origin of the receptors is a woman in her 30s in good health and CMV-seropositive. CDR3s include the opening cysteine and the closing phenylalanine or tryptophan. The size of a clone is reported for some rows only, either as once, few or many, or as a class for expanded clones.

v_gene	abundance	j_gene	CDR3aa
TRBV5-1	NA	TRBJ2-7	CASSQLAGEGGEQYF
TRBV28	NA	TRBJ1-3	CASSLGGLGNTIYF
TRBV27	NA	TRBJ2-7	CASSSTGHKPYEQYF
TRBV7-8	NA	TRBJ2-7	CASSPLAVSSYEQYF
TRBV18	few	TRBJ1-5	CASSPGQAQPQHF
TRBV11-2	once	TRBJ1-1	CASSLDAVMNTEAFF
TRBV28	NA	TRBJ2-7	CASSPPTSFGLDEQYF
TRBV6-7	many	TRBJ1-2	CASSDLRQGDWDLGYTF
TRBV5-4	NA	TRBJ2-3	CASSLNERKFTDTQYF
TRBV28	few	TRBJ2-3	CASSLARFKTDTQYF
TRBV7-2	NA	TRBJ2-1	CASSRIGTSGAHEQFF
TRBV15	NA	TRBJ1-1	CATSRGREAFF
TRBV7-2	once	TRBJ2-1	CASSLNRGANEQFF
TRBV6-5	NA	TRBJ1-2	CASSYKGQGMAGYTF
TRBV28	NA	TRBJ2-6	CASSRPGSGANVLTF
TRBV30	NA	TRBJ2-3	CAWSVLTSGSTDTQYF
TRBV4-2	few	TRBJ2-1	CASSQEGAGGPYNEQFF
TRBV9	once	TRBJ1-3	CASSGRGTGDTVGSGNTIYF
TRBV29-1	NA	TRBJ2-3	CSVERPGGRRDTQYF
TRBV5-5	NA	TRBJ2-1	CASSLHNEQFF
TRBV7-6	NA	TRBJ2-7	CASSLGLAGMREQYF
TRBV7-6	few	TRBJ1-3	CASSPHSGDSGNTIYF
TRBV27	NA	TRBJ1-1	CASSLLGRSGTEAFF
TRBV28	NA	TRBJ2-2	CASSAAGGDTGELFF
TRBV4-3	NA	TRBJ2-7	CASSQDLGSYEQYF
TRBV11-2	NA	TRBJ2-5	CASSLGGQGVQETQYF
TRBV18	few	TRBJ2-1	CASSPLSSGQGDNEQFF
TRBV28	NA	TRBJ1-5	CASSLLGAVGDNQPQHF
TRBV28	NA	TRBJ2-7	CASTPPLAGVVEQYF
TRBV21-1	NA	TRBJ1-5	CASSKAKTGPYNQPQHF
TRBV27	NA	TRBJ1-2	CASSPKFRDRGSIGYGYTF
TRBV9	NA	TRBJ2-2	CASSVEGQRNNQNTGELFF
TRBV11-3	NA	TRBJ2-5	CASSLGQLETQYF
TRBV19	NA	TRBJ2-3	CATRKGQRFTDTQYF
TRBV19	NA	TRBJ1-1	CASSIAAGVGTEAFF
TRBV6-5	NA	TRBJ1-2	CASSSPGQGAYGYTF
TRBV27	NA	TRBJ2-7	CASSLEFPINDHYEQYF
TRBV27	NA	TRBJ2-1	CASSLVGSEQFF
TRBV5-6	many	TRBJ1-1	CASSFKQLNTEAFF
TRBV7-8	NA	TRBJ2-7	CASSEGTSGFREQYF
TRBV5-1	NA	TRBJ1-5	CASSLEGGQPQHF
TRBV28	NA	TRBJ1-2	CATGQKSNYGYTF
TRBV4-3	NA	TRBJ2-3	CASSHRTGGDTQYF
TRBV7-8	NA	TRBJ2-5	CASSFSTQGLQETQYF
TRBV7-9	NA	TRBJ1-2	CASSPSARSWGDDSYGYTF
TRBV5-1	NA	TRBJ2-1	CASSLEGTGGLDEQFF
TRBV7-9	NA	TRBJ1-6	CASSLAGDSPLHF
TRBV14	NA	TRBJ2-1	CASSPTGPYNEQFF
TRBV29-1	NA	TRBJ2-3	CSVEDGTDTQYF
TRBV27	NA	TRBJ1-1	CASSLGGRNTEAFF
TRBV6-1	many	TRBJ1-4	CASSEVGPFGQANEKLFF
TRBV7-2	NA	TRBJ2-1	CASSPGLPYSNEQFF
TRBV2	NA	TRBJ1-6	CASSDLRGSPLHF
TRBV5-1	NA	TRBJ2-5	CASSPPSGDEETQYF
TRBV7-9	NA	TRBJ2-3	CASSLAEGSDTQYF
TRBV4-3	few	TRBJ2-1	CASSQVGADNEQFF
TRBV5-1	NA	TRBJ2-5	CASSLRGGEETQYF
TRBV11-2	NA	TRBJ2-5	CASSLEAGRQETQYF
TRBV7-2	NA	TRBJ2-7	CASSYDRGSYEQYF